The clone carrying this T cell receptor beta chain was seen many times. The CDR3 loop spans 17 amino acids. V lost 1 base to trimming and J lost 2 bases; unmatched junction nucleotides: 8. Germline V gives CDR1 DFQATT, CDR2 SNEGSKA (reference sequence). The authors made TCR beta libraries by quantitative 5'-RACE with molecular barcodes. From the 5' RACE reads, TCRdb called clonotypes with MiXCR, one entry per CDR3 protein. The sample lists some 39,000 distinct CDR3 sequences, roughly an eighth occurring once. The data are from a study of CD8 T cells in ankylosing spondylitis. The gene calls are TRBV20-1 and TRBJ2-5, with 12 bases fitting TRBD2. Material: synovial fluid, either unsorted or a sorted T cell fraction (not recorded which). The sequence derives from a male donor with ankylosing spondylitis. CDR3 DNA sequence: TGCAGTGCTAGAGGATCGACTAGCGGGAGTTCACAAGAGACCCAGTACTTC. Translation gives CSARGSTSGSSQETQYF.